This T cell receptor beta chain appears in the sequencing data of a study of blood T cells in healthy people across ages. Findings of the study overall: No conclusive comparison of naive versus antigen-experienced cells was possible with unsorted PBMCs.

In germline, CDR1 is SGHVS, CDR2 FNYEAQ. The ends were cut back, 1 base at V and 0 bases at J, with 16 bases in the middle. The CDR3 loop spans 18 amino acids. Combining a sample-barcoded 5' primer with a J-beta primer mix, a second PCR ran for roughly 7 to 11 cycles. TCRdb itself ran the 5' RACE reads through MiXCR, one entry per CDR3 protein. The table shows roughly 570,000 distinct CDR3 sequences, with 25% to 30% occurring only once. This clonotype was seen only a few times. Antigen: not known. Total RNA extraction produced at least 5 micrograms (per sample) for the study. The TCR originated in a woman in her seventies in good health. The chain joins TRBV7-6 to TRBJ1-3; no reliable D call. The sequencing input was blood. The CDR3 nucleotides are TGTGCCAGCAGCTTAGGGGGTTTGGGCACCAGCTCTGGAAACACCATATATTTT. It specifies CASSLGGLGTSSGNTIYF.